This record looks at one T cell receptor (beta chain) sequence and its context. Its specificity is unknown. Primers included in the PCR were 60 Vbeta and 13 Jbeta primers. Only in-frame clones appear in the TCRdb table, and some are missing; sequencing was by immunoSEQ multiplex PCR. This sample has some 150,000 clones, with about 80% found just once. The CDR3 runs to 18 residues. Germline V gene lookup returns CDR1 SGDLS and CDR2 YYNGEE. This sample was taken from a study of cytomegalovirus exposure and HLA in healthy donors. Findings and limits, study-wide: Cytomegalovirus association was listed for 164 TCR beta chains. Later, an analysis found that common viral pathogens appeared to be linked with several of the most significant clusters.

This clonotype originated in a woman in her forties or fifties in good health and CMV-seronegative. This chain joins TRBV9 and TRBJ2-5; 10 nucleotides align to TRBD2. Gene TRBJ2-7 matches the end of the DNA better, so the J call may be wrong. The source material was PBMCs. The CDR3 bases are TGTGCCAGCAGCGTAATGCCCAGCGGGGGGGTTCGGGCCTACGAGCAGTACTTC. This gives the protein CASSVMPSGGVRAYEQYF.